This is a list of T cell receptor beta chains from one sample in a study of cytomegalovirus exposure and HLA in healthy donors. The repertoire was sequenced with immunoSEQ multiplex PCR; TCRdb's copy has only in-frame clones and lacks some. The table has approximately 190,000 clones, about 83% seen once; the top ten hold approximately 6%. Material for sequencing was PBMCs. Every receptor here comes from a woman aged 25 to 39 in good health and CMV-seropositive. Each CDR3 is given with its conserved first and last residue. Fields, in order: V gene, clone size, D gene, J gene, CDR3 protein, CDR3 DNA. D genes are given only for firm matches. Clone size is shown for a subset of rows, as once, few, many or a class of expanded clone.

>TRBV27|NA|NA|TRBJ2-6
CASRTGGGSGANVLTF
TGTGCCAGCCGTACCGGAGGAGGATCTGGGGCCAACGTCCTGACTTTC
>TRBV11-2|once|TRBD2|TRBJ2-3
CASSSTGGSTDTQYF
TGTGCCAGCAGCTCCACCGGGGGGAGTACAGATACGCAGTATTTT
>TRBV9|NA|NA|TRBJ1-2
CASSPGYGYTF
TGTGCCAGCAGCCCGGGTTATGGCTACACCTTC
>TRBV6-5|NA|NA|TRBJ2-7
CASQQGRLYEQYF
TGTGCCAGCCAACAGGGTCGCCTGTACGAGCAGTACTTC
>TRBV2|NA|NA|TRBJ2-3
CASSEGQAGLLDTQYF
TGTGCCAGCAGTGAAGGACAGGCGGGTCTTTTGGATACGCAGTATTTT
>TRBV6-5|NA|TRBD1|TRBJ2-1
CASSQPRTGGNEQFF
TGTGCCAGCAGTCAACCCCGGACAGGGGGAAATGAGCAGTTCTTC
>TRBV5-5|NA|NA|TRBJ1-5
CASSPRVDSNQPQHF
TGTGCCAGCAGCCCCCGGGTGGATAGCAATCAGCCCCAGCATTTT
>TRBV7-9|NA|NA|TRBJ2-1
CASGSTVNYNEQFF
TGTGCCAGCGGATCGACAGTTAACTACAATGAGCAGTTCTTC
>TRBV2|NA|TRBD1|TRBJ2-1
CASSEGQAAYNEQFF
TGTGCCAGCAGTGAGGGACAGGCAGCCTACAATGAGCAGTTCTTC
>TRBV11-2|NA|TRBD1|TRBJ1-4
CASSLGQGTPNEKLFF
TGTGCCAGCAGCTTAGGACAGGGGACACCTAATGAAAAACTGTTTTTT
>TRBV11-2|NA|NA|TRBJ1-1
CASSDTGSTEAFF
TGTGCCAGCAGCGACACAGGGAGTACTGAAGCTTTCTTT
>TRBV7-2|few|NA|TRBJ2-1
CASSWGVRKNNEQFF
TGTGCCAGCAGCTGGGGGGTTCGCAAGAACAATGAGCAGTTCTTC
>TRBV13|NA|TRBD1|TRBJ1-1
CASSLSGTGSTEAFF
TGTGCCAGCAGCTTATCCGGGACAGGGAGCACTGAAGCTTTCTTT
>TRBV6-1|NA|NA|TRBJ1-3
CASQSRQGNGNTIYF
TGTGCCAGCCAATCGCGGCAGGGAAATGGAAACACCATATATTTT
>TRBV18|once|TRBD1|TRBJ1-1
CASSPNRGRGTEAFF
TGTGCCAGCTCACCTAACAGGGGGCGGGGTACTGAAGCTTTCTTT
>TRBV9|NA|TRBD1|TRBJ1-2
CASSPSATGVGYTF
TGTGCCAGCAGCCCCAGCGCGACAGGGGTTGGCTACACCTTC
>TRBV15|once|TRBD1|TRBJ1-4
CATSRDGDRGEKLFF
TGTGCCACCAGCAGAGATGGGGACAGGGGGGAAAAACTGTTTTTT
>TRBV28|NA|NA|TRBJ1-6
CASSYDSEGDSPLHF
TGTGCCAGCAGTTATGACTCGGAAGGAGACTCACCCCTCCACTTT
>TRBV6-4|NA|TRBD2|TRBJ2-1
CASSSIPWSGRYNEQFF
TGTGCCAGCAGCTCCATTCCTTGGAGCGGGAGGTACAATGAGCAGTTCTTC
>TRBV2|NA|TRBD1|TRBJ1-1
CASSAQTGFEAFF
TGTGCCAGCAGCGCACAGACAGGGTTTGAAGCTTTCTTT
>TRBV9|few|NA|TRBJ1-1
CASSVVRQTNTEAFF
TGTGCCAGCAGCGTAGTTCGACAGACGAACACTGAAGCTTTCTTT
>TRBV19|once|NA|TRBJ2-6
CASSIWGDSGANVLTF
TGTGCCAGTAGTATATGGGGGGACTCTGGGGCCAACGTCCTGACTTTC
>TRBV23-1|NA|TRBD2|TRBJ2-3
CASRLNHRSLAACTDTQYF
TGCGCCAGCAGACTCAATCATAGGAGTCTAGCGGCATGCACAGATACGCAGTATTTT
>TRBV5-1|few|NA|TRBJ1-6
CASSLRQAGPTLHF
TGCGCCAGCAGCTTAAGACAGGCGGGTCCCACGCTCCACTTT
>TRBV10-1|NA|NA|TRBJ2-7
CASSEGGAENEQYF
TGCGCCAGCAGTGAGGGTGGCGCGGAAAACGAGCAGTACTTC
>TRBV7-9|NA|NA|TRBJ1-4
CASSRGREKLFF
TGTGCCAGCAGCCGGGGGAGGGAAAAACTGTTTTTT
>TRBV18|NA|TRBD1|TRBJ1-2
CASSPDSGTGGAGYGYTF
TGTGCCAGCTCACCAGACTCCGGGACAGGGGGCGCAGGCTATGGCTACACCTTC
>TRBV14|few|TRBD1|TRBJ2-1
CASSSRDRIYNEQFF
TGTGCCAGCAGCTCCCGGGACAGGATCTACAATGAGCAGTTCTTC
>TRBV11-2|NA|TRBD2|TRBJ2-7
CASSPGGTSGSYEQYF
TGTGCCAGCAGCCCAGGTGGGACTAGCGGCTCCTACGAGCAGTACTTC
>TRBV2|NA|NA|TRBJ2-1
CASSDQVGSYNEQFF
TGTGCCAGCAGTGACCAGGTAGGCTCCTACAATGAGCAGTTCTTC
>TRBV5-6|NA|TRBD1|TRBJ2-7
CASSRTGDFYEQYF
TGTGCCAGCAGCCGGACAGGGGACTTTTACGAGCAGTACTTC
>TRBV2|few|NA|TRBJ1-5
CASSVTGLANNQPQHF
TGTGCCAGCAGTGTTACAGGGTTGGCGAACAATCAGCCCCAGCATTTT
>TRBV15|NA|NA|TRBJ2-1
CATVRTGSGNEQFF
TGTGCCACCGTTAGAACTGGGAGCGGGAATGAGCAGTTCTTC
>TRBV5-1|NA|NA|TRBJ1-3
CARGAEEESSGNTIYF
TGCGCCAGGGGGGCCGAAGAAGAGAGCTCTGGAAACACCATATATTTT
>TRBV28|once|NA|TRBJ2-1
CASSLQGFGQFF
TGTGCCAGCAGTTTACAGGGATTTGGGCAGTTCTTC
>TRBV19|NA|TRBD1|TRBJ1-2
CASVLGGQTIGGYTF
TGTGCCAGTGTCCTAGGGGGACAGACAATTGGAGGCTACACCTTC
>TRBV7-8|NA|TRBD1|TRBJ2-7
CASSLEKGQVF
TGTGCCAGCAGCTTAGAAAAAGGACAGGTCTTC
>TRBV9|few|TRBD2|TRBJ2-3
CASNNARGTDTQYF
TGTGCCAGCAATAACGCGCGGGGGACAGATACGCAGTATTTT
>TRBV5-4|NA|TRBD1|TRBJ2-7
CASSLGTGYEQYF
TGTGCCAGCAGCTTGGGGACAGGCTACGAGCAGTACTTC
>TRBV7-9|NA|TRBD2|TRBJ2-1
CASSLVTSGINEQFF
TGTGCCAGCAGCTTGGTTACTAGCGGAATAAATGAGCAGTTCTTC
>TRBV19|NA|NA|TRBJ1-1
CASSITNTEAFF
TGTGCCAGTAGTATAACTAACACTGAAGCTTTCTTT
>TRBV18|once|TRBD1|TRBJ1-1
CASSPGQGATMNTEAFF
TGTGCCAGCTCACCGGGCCAGGGGGCGACGATGAACACTGAAGCTTTCTTT
>TRBV19|NA|NA|TRBJ1-4
CASSTRQEKLFF
TGTGCCAGTAGTACCCGACAGGAAAAACTGTTTTTT
>TRBV2|NA|TRBD2|TRBJ2-7
CASREREWQFGQYF
TGTGCCAGCAGGGAGCGGGAGTGGCAATTCGGGCAGTACTTC
>TRBV7-8|few|TRBD2|TRBJ2-7
CASSLAAGVYEQYF
TGTGCCAGCAGCTTAGCAGCGGGAGTCTACGAGCAGTACTTC
>TRBV30|NA|NA|TRBJ2-7
CAWSFRVLFSYEQYF
TGTGCCTGGAGTTTCAGGGTATTGTTCTCCTACGAGCAGTACTTC
>TRBV7-9|NA|NA|TRBJ2-6
CASSFGPGANVLTF
TGTGCCAGCAGCTTTGGGCCCGGGGCCAACGTCCTGACTTTC
>TRBV7-3|once|TRBD2|TRBJ2-2
CASGTSRSGELFF
TGTGCCAGCGGGACTAGTCGGTCCGGGGAGCTGTTTTTT
>TRBV9|few|NA|TRBJ1-6
CASSVGPDSPLHF
TGTGCCAGCAGCGTAGGTCCGGATTCACCCCTCCACTTT